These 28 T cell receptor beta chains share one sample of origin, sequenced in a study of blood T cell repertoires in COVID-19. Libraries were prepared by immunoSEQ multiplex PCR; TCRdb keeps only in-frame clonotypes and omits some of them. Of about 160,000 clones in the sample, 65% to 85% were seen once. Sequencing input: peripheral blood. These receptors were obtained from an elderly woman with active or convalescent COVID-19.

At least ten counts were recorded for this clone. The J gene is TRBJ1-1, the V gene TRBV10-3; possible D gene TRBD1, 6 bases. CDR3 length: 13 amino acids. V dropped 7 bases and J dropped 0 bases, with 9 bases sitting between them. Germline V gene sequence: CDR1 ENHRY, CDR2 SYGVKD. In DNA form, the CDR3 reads TGTGCCATCACTGGACAGATGAACACTGAAGCTTTCTTT. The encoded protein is CAITGQMNTEAFF.

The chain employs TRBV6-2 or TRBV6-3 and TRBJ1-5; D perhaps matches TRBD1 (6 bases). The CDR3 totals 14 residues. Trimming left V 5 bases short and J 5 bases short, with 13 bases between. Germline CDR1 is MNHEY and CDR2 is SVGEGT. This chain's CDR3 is CASSLPGTYQPQHF. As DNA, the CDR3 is TGTGCCAGCAGTCTACCCGGGACATATCAGCCCCAGCATTTT.

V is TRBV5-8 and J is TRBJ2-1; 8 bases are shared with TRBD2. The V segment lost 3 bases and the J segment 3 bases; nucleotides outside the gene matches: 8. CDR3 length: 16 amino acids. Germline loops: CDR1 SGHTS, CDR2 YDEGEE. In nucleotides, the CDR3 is TGTGCCAGCAGCTCCGGGAGGGGGGCAGGCTACAATGAGCAGTTCTTC. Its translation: CASSSGRGAGYNEQFF.

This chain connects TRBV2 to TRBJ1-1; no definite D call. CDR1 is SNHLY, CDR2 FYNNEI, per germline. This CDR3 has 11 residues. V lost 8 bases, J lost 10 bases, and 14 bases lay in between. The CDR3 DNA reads TGTGCCAGCGGATTCGGGGAGGGAGCTTTCTTT. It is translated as CASGFGEGAFF.

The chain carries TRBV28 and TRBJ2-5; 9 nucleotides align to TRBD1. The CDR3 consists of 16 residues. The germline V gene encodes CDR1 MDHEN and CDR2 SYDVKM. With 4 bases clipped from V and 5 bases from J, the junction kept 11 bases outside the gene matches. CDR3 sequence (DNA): TGTGCCAGCAGTTCCCCGGGGACAGGGAAGAGGGAGACCCAGTACTTC. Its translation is CASSSPGTGKRETQYF.

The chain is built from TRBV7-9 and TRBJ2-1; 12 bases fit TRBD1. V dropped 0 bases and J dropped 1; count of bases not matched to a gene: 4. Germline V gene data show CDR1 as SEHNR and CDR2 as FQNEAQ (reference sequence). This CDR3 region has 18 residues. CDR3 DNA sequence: TGTGCCAGCAGCTTAGCGGGGACAGGGGGCCTATCCTACAATGAGCAGTTCTTC. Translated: CASSLAGTGGLSYNEQFF.

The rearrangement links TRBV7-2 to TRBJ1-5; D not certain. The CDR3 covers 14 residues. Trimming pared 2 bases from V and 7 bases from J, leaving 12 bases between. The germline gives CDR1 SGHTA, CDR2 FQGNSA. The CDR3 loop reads CASSLFGRRQPQHF. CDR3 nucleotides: TGTGCCAGCAGCTTATTCGGAAGGCGGCAGCCCCAGCATTTT. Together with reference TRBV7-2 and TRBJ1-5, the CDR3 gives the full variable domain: GAGVSQSPSNKVTEKGKDVELRCDPISGHTALYWYRQSLGQGLEFLIYFQGNSAPDKSGLPSDRFSAERTGGSVSTLTIQRTQQEDSAVYLCASSLFGRRQPQHFGDGTRLSIL.

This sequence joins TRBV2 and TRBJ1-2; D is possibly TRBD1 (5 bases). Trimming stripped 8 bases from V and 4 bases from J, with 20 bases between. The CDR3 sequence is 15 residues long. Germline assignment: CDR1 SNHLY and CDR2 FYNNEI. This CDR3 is CASGTTGQGLYGYTF. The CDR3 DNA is TGTGCCAGCGGCACCACCGGGCAGGGACTCTATGGCTACACCTTC. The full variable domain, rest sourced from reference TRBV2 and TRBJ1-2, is EPEVTQTPSHQVTQMGQEVILRCVPISNHLYFYWYRQILGQKVEFLVSFYNNEISEKSEIFDDQFSVERPDGSNFTLKIRSTKLEDSAMYFCASGTTGQGLYGYTFGSGTRLTVV.

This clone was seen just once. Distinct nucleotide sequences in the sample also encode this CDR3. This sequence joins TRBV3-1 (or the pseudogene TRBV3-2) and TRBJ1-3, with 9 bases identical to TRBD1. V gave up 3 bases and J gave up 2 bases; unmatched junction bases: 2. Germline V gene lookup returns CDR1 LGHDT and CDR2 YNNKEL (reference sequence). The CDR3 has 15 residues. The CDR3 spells CASSQGTGTGNTIYF. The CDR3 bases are TGTGCCAGCAGCCAGGGGACAGGGACTGGAAACACCATATATTTT.

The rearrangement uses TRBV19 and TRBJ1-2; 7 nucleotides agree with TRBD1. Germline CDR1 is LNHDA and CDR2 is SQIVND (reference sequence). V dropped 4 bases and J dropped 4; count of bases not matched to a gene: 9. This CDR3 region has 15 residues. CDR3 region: CASSSGGAGGYGYTF. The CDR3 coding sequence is TGTGCCAGTAGTAGCGGAGGGGCAGGGGGCTATGGCTACACCTTC.

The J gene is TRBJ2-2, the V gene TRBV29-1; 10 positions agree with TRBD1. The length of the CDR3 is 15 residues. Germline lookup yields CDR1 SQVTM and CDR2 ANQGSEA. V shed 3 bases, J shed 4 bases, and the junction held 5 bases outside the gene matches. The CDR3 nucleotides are TGCAGCGTTGACCGGACAGGGGGAGGCACCGGGGAGCTGTTTTTT. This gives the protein CSVDRTGGGTGELFF.

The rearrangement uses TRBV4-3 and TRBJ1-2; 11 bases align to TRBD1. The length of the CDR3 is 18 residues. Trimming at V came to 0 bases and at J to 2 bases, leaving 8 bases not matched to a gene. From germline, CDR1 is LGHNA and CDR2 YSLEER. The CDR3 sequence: CASSQDRDRGSRNYGYTF. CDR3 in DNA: TGCGCCAGCAGCCAAGATAGGGACAGGGGGTCTCGAAACTATGGCTACACCTTC.

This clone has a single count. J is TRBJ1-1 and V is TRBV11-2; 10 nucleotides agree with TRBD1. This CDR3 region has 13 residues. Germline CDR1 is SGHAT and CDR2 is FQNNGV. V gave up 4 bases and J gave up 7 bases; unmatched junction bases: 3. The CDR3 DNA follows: TGTGCCAGCAGCTGGGGACAGGGGATTGAAGCTTTCTTT. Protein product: CASSWGQGIEAFF.

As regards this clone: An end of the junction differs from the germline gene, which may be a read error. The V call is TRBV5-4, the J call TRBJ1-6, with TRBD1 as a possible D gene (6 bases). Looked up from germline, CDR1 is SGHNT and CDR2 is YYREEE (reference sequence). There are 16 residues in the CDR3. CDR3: CASSLGGGSHNSPLHF. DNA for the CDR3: TGTGCCAGCAGCTTGGGGGGGGGCTCCCATAATTCACCCCTCCACTTT.

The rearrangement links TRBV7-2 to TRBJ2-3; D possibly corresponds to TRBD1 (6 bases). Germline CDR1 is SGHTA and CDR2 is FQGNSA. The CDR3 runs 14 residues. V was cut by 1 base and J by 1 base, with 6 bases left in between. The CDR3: CASSLGTGTDTQYF. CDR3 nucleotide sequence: TGTGCCAGCAGCTTAGGGACAGGCACAGATACGCAGTATTTT.

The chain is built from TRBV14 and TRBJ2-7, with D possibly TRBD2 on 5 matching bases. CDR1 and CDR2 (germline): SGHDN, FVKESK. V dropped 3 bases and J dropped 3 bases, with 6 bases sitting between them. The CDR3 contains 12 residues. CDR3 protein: CASSHRGYEQYF. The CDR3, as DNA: TGTGCCAGCAGCCATCGGGGCTACGAGCAGTACTTC.

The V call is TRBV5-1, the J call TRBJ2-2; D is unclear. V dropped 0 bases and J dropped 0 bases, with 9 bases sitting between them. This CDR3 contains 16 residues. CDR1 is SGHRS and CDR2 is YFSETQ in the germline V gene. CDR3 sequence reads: CASSLATVSNTGELFF. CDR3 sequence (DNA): TGCGCCAGCAGCTTGGCCACAGTATCGAACACCGGGGAGCTGTTTTTT.

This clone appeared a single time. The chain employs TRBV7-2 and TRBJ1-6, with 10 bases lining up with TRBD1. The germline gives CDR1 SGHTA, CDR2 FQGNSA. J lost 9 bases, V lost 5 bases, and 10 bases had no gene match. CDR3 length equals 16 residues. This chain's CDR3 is CASSRDPGQGFSPLHF. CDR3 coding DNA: TGTGCCAGCAGCCGCGACCCGGGACAGGGGTTTTCACCCCTCCACTTT. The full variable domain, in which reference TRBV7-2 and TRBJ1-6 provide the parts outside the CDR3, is GAGVSQSPSNKVTEKGKDVELRCDPISGHTALYWYRQSLGQGLEFLIYFQGNSAPDKSGLPSDRFSAERTGGSVSTLTIQRTQQEDSAVYLCASSRDPGQGFSPLHFGNGTRLTVT.

In DNA form, the CDR3 reads TGTGCCAGCGCGCAGGGGGTTCTGGGCCGGGGCTACACCTTC. Translating gives CASAQGVLGRGYTF. The rearrangement links TRBV9 to TRBJ1-2, with 7 bases lining up with TRBD1. The V gene end was trimmed by 7 bases and the J gene end by 8 bases; junction bases not matched to a gene: 14. Germline V CDR1 and CDR2: SGDLS, YYNGEE. The length of the CDR3 is 14 residues.

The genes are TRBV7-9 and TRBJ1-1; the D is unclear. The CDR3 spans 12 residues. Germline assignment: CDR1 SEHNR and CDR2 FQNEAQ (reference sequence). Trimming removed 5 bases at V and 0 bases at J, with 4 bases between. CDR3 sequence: CASSLMNTEAFF. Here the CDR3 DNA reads TGTGCCAGCAGCCTAATGAACACTGAAGCTTTCTTT.

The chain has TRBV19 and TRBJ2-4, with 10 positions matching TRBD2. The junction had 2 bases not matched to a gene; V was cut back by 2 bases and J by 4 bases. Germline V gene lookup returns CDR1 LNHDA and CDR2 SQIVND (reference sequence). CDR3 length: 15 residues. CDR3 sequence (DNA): TGTGCCAGTAGTATACGGACTAGCGGAAAAAACATTCAGTACTTC. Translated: CASSIRTSGKNIQYF.

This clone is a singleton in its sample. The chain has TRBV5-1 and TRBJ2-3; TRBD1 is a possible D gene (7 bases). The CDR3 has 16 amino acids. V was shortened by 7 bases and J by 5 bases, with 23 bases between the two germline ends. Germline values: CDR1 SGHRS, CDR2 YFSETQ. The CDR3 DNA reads TGCGCCAGCGGGACTTCAGGGGGAATAGGTATAGATACGCAGTATTTT. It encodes CASGTSGGIGIDTQYF.

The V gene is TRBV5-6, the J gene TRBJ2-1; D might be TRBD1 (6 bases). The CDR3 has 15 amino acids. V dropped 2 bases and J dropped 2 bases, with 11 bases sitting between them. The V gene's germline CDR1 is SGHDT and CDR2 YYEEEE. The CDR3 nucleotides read TGTGCCAGCAGCTTAGGCACAGGGCCCTACAATGAGCAGTTCTTC. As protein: CASSLGTGPYNEQFF.

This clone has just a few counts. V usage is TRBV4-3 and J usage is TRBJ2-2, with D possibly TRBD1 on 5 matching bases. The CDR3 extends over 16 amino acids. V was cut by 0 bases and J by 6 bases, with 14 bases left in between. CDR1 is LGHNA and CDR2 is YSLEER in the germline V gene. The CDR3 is CASSQEPGMDPGELFF. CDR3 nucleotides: TGCGCCAGCAGCCAAGAGCCAGGGATGGATCCCGGGGAGCTGTTTTTT.

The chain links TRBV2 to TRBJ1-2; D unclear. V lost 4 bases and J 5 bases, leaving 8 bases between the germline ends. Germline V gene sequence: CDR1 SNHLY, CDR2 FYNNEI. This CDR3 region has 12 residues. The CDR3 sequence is CASSVSQYGYTF. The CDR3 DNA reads TGTGCCAGCAGTGTTAGCCAATATGGCTACACCTTC.

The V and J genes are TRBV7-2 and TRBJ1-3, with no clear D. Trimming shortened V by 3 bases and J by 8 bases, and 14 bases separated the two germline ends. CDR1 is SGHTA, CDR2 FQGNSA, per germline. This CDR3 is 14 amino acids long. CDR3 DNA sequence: TGTGCCAGCAGCTTTTTCGGGGTTGTGGACACCATATATTTT. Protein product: CASSFFGVVDTIYF. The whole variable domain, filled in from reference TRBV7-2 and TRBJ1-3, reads GAGVSQSPSNKVTEKGKDVELRCDPISGHTALYWYRQSLGQGLEFLIYFQGNSAPDKSGLPSDRFSAERTGGSVSTLTIQRTQQEDSAVYLCASSFFGVVDTIYFGEGSWLTVV.

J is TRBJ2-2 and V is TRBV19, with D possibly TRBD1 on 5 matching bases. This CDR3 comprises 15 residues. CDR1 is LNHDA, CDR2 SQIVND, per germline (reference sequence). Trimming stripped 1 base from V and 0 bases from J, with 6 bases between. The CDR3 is CASSIAGTNTGELFF. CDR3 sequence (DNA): TGTGCCAGTAGTATAGCAGGGACGAACACCGGGGAGCTGTTTTTT.

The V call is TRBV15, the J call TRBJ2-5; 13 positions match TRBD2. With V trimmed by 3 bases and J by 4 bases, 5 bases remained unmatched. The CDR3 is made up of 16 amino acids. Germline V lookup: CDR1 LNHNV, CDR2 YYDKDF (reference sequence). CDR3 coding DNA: TGTGCCACCAGCAGGGGGGGACTAGCGGGGAGAGAGACCCAGTACTTC. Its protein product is CATSRGGLAGRETQYF. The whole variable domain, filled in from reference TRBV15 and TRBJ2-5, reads DAMVIQNPRYQVTQFGKPVTLSCSQTLNHNVMYWYQQKSSQAPKLLFHYYDKDFNNEADTPDNFQSRRPNTSFCFLDIRSPGLGDTAMYLCATSRGGLAGRETQYFGPGTRLLVL.